What follows are 18 T cell receptor beta chains derived from one specimen sequenced in a study of blood T cells in healthy people across ages (dated by TCRdb to between 2014 and 2017). Receptors were amplified or captured by 5' RACE. Sequencing used an Illumina HiSeq 2500. A second PCR of roughly 7 to 11 cycles was performed with a sample-barcoded 5' primer and a J-beta primer mix. The raw public data were reprocessed by TCRdb itself: fastp quality trimming at Q25, MiXCR clonotype calling, in-frame beta chains only. Each CDR3 protein gets just one entry, which takes the most common genes and DNA from the rows behind it. This sample lists 1.5 million to 2 million distinct CDR3 sequences; under 30% were detected once. The top ten constitute about 7.7% of the sample. The sample comprised blood. These receptors originate from a woman in her thirties in good health.

In this sample, this clonotype turned up many times. V usage is TRBV5-6 and J usage is TRBJ2-6; TRBD1 might be the D (7 bases). Germline CDR1 reads SGHDT; CDR2 reads YYEEEE. There are 18 residues in the CDR3. V was pared by 2 bases and J by 0 bases, with 15 bases between. The CDR3 region has the DNA TGTGCCAGCAGCTTCGTCGGCAGGGGGGACTCTGGGGCCAACGTCCTGACTTTC. Amino acids: CASSFVGRGDSGANVLTF.

Ten or more counts support this clonotype. The CDR3 DNA is TGCAGCGTTGAAGGCGACAGGGAGTACGAGCAGTACTTC. It translates to CSVEGDREYEQYF. The genes are TRBV29-1 and TRBJ2-7, with TRBD1 identical over 7 bases. Germline V CDR1 and CDR2: SQVTM, ANQGSEA. V dropped 1 base and J dropped 4; count of bases not matched to a gene: 4. The CDR3 sequence is 13 residues long.

In the case of this clonotype: A read error is possible here, since a much larger clone lies one base away. This chain links TRBV29-1 with TRBJ1-2; the D gene is possibly TRBD1 (6 bases). CDR1 is SQVTM, CDR2 ANQGSEA, per germline. The CDR3 has 12 residues. This CDR3 reads CSAEEAGEGYTF. CDR3 nucleotides: TGCAGCGCTGAAGAAGCAGGGGAGGGCTACACCTTC.

The gene calls are TRBV4-1 and TRBJ2-6; 8 nucleotides agree with TRBD1. The junction had 3 bases not matched to a gene; V was cut back by 4 bases and J by 4 bases. The germline CDR1 and CDR2 sequences are MGHRA and YSYEKL. This CDR3 has 15 amino acids. The CDR3 loop is CASSPTGGGANVLTF. The CDR3 DNA follows: TGCGCCAGCAGCCCAACAGGGGGGGGGGCCAACGTCCTGACTTTC.

This clonotype was seen a handful of times. The chain's CDR3 is CASSPGRLWPQHF. In DNA, the CDR3 is TGTGCCAGCAGTCCCGGACGGTTATGGCCCCAGCATTTT. This rearrangement joins TRBV6-1 to TRBJ1-5; no reliable D call. CDR3 length: 13 residues. V shed 5 bases and J shed 9 bases, with 14 bases lying between them. Germline assignment: CDR1 MNHNS and CDR2 SASEGT.

This clonotype was observed at least ten times. The chain uses TRBV20-1 and TRBJ2-7; no definite D call. This CDR3 is 14 amino acids long. V was trimmed by 6 bases and J by 6 bases, leaving 21 bases between them. CDR1 and CDR2 (germline): DFQATT, SNEGSKA (reference sequence). The CDR3 reads CSAQTKGLHGEQYF. DNA of the CDR3: TGCAGTGCCCAGACGAAAGGCCTCCACGGCGAGCAGTACTTC.

The V gene is TRBV29-1, the J gene TRBJ2-1; D remains unclear. The DNA matches TRBJ2-7 better at its end, which makes the J call doubtful. CDR3 length: 13 amino acids. Germline V lookup: CDR1 SQVTM, CDR2 ANQGSEA. The DNA of the CDR3 is TGCAGCGTCGGCCGAGACTCGTACAATGAGCAGTACTTC. Its protein product is CSVGRDSYNEQYF.

This clonotype was seen ten or more times. The chain joins TRBV9 to TRBJ1-5, with D perhaps TRBD1 (6 bases). V was cut by 3 bases and J by 7 bases, with 8 bases left in between. The V gene's germline CDR1 is SGDLS and CDR2 YYNGEE. The CDR3 is 12 amino acids. The CDR3 sequence is CASSAGDQPQHF. CDR3 DNA sequence: TGTGCCAGCAGCGCAGGGGACCAGCCCCAGCATTTT.

CDR3 DNA sequence: TGTGCCAGCAGTTTATCCTCGGCCCAGGGAGGTCAAGAGACCCAGTACTTC. Translating it yields CASSLSSAQGGQETQYF. The chain has TRBV27 and TRBJ2-5, with a tentative D call TRBD2 (6 bases). CDR1 is MNHEY, CDR2 SMNVEV, per germline (reference sequence). The CDR3 extends over 17 amino acids. Trimming pared 0 bases from V and 2 bases from J, leaving 16 bases between.

A few counts support this clonotype. The rearrangement uses TRBV6-6 and TRBJ1-5; maybe TRBD1 (5 bases). The CDR3 extends over 17 amino acids. Germline CDR1 and CDR2: MNHNY and SVGAGI (reference sequence). The V end was cut by 2 bases, the J end by 0 bases, with 14 bases between. This chain's CDR3 is CASSYLPRGVSNQPQHF. The CDR3 DNA reads as TGTGCCAGCAGTTACCTACCGAGGGGCGTTAGCAATCAGCCCCAGCATTTT.

This clonotype was observed many times. The V and J genes are TRBV29-1 and TRBJ2-7, with D perhaps matching TRBD2 (5 bases). The CDR3 is 13 amino acids. The V and J ends lost 7 bases and 0 bases respectively, with 13 bases between them. The germline gives CDR1 SQVTM, CDR2 ANQGSEA. The CDR3 loop reads CSAFAGGSYEQYF. The CDR3 coding sequence is TGCAGCGCTTTCGCAGGAGGCTCCTACGAGCAGTACTTC.

Only a few counts were recorded for this clonotype. J is TRBJ2-3 and V is TRBV2; tentatively, D is TRBD1 or TRBD2 (5 bases each). In germline, CDR1 is SNHLY, CDR2 FYNNEI. The CDR3 loop spans 15 amino acids. V lost 2 bases, J lost 1 base, and 10 bases lay in between. CDR3 loop: CASSEQGVGTDTQYF. In nucleotides, the CDR3 is TGTGCCAGCAGTGAACAGGGAGTCGGCACAGATACGCAGTATTTT. The entire variable domain, with the rest obtained from reference TRBV2 and TRBJ2-3, is as follows: EPEVTQTPSHQVTQMGQEVILRCVPISNHLYFYWYRQILGQKVEFLVSFYNNEISEKSEIFDDQFSVERPDGSNFTLKIRSTKLEDSAMYFCASSEQGVGTDTQYFGPGTRLTVL.

This clonotype was seen many times. The chain has TRBV4-1 and TRBJ2-7; D assignment may be TRBD1 or TRBD2 (5 bases each). Trimming shortened V by 0 bases and J by 3 bases, and 12 bases separated the two germline ends. CDR1 MGHRA and CDR2 YSYEKL come from the germline V gene. The CDR3 contains 15 residues. CDR3 nucleotides: TGCGCCAGCAGCCAAGAGTGGGACCGAAACTACGAGCAGTACTTC. It specifies CASSQEWDRNYEQYF.

V is TRBV5-1 and J is TRBJ1-5; a possible D gene is TRBD1 (5 bases). V was shortened by 3 bases and J by 1 base, with 14 bases between the two germline ends. In germline, CDR1 is SGHRS, CDR2 YFSETQ. The CDR3 sequence is 16 residues long. The CDR3 region is CASSSLPRDSNQPQHF. The CDR3 bases are TGCGCCAGCAGCTCCCTTCCCCGGGACAGCAATCAGCCCCAGCATTTT.

The CDR3 here is CASSLSRASGTWLFF. Written as DNA, the CDR3 is TGTGCCAGCAGCTTAAGCAGGGCTAGCGGGACGTGGCTGTTCTTC. V usage is TRBV7-9 and J usage is TRBJ2-1; TRBD2 matches at 9 bases. This CDR3 contains 15 residues. Germline values: CDR1 SEHNR, CDR2 FQNEAQ (reference sequence). V shed 2 bases, J shed 15 bases, and the junction held 14 bases outside the gene matches.

This clonotype was observed at least ten times. The V and J genes are TRBV12-3 or TRBV12-4 and TRBJ2-1, with TRBD1 matching over 11 bases. Trimming took 2 bases from V and 6 from J; bases not matched to a gene: 3. This CDR3 has 15 amino acids. In nucleotides, the CDR3 is TGTGCCAGCAGTTTAACCGGGACAGGGGGCAATGAGCAGTTCTTC. It translates to CASSLTGTGGNEQFF.

This clonotype occurred a few times. The J gene is TRBJ2-5, the V gene TRBV20-1; D is ambiguous. V lost 0 bases and J lost 1, with 12 bases in between. The CDR3 spans 15 residues. Germline V lookup: CDR1 DFQATT, CDR2 SNEGSKA (reference sequence). The CDR3 protein is CSARDRRHPQETQYF. The CDR3 DNA sequence: TGCAGTGCTAGAGATCGGCGCCACCCCCAAGAGACCCAGTACTTC.

V is TRBV20-1 and J is TRBJ2-6; unclear D gene. The CDR3 runs to 16 residues. From germline, CDR1 is DFQATT and CDR2 SNEGSKA (reference sequence). Trimming removed 3 bases from V and 0 bases from J, with 12 bases in between. In nucleotides, the CDR3 is TGCAGTGCTAGCGGAGTCTCGGGCTCTGGGGCCAACGTCCTGACTTTC. Translated, it gives CSASGVSGSGANVLTF.